Sequencing of this T cell receptor (beta chain) was carried out in a study of T cell clonality in common variable immunodeficiency. This clone was counted many times. The missing CDR3 end, 3 residues past where the read stops, is filled in from the germline J gene. Per the germline V gene, CDR1 is SGHRS and CDR2 is YFSETQ. This CDR3 is built from 15 residues. Trimming removed 4 bases from V and 9 bases from J, with 20 bases in between. Assay used: immunoSEQ multiplex PCR; TCRdb lists only in-frame clones, some missing. This sample has 40,000 to 45,000 clones, each found more than once. The chain recombines TRBV5-1 with TRBJ2-1; D is perhaps TRBD1 (6 bases). This TCR came from a person aged 18 to 75 in good health. The sequencing input was peripheral blood mononuclear cells. The part of the CDR3 DNA that was read is TGCGCCAGCAGCGCCGGCGGTTTTGGGGGCGGTGAG. It is translated as CASSAGGFGGGE. The CDR3 reads in full as CASSAGGFGGGEQFF.